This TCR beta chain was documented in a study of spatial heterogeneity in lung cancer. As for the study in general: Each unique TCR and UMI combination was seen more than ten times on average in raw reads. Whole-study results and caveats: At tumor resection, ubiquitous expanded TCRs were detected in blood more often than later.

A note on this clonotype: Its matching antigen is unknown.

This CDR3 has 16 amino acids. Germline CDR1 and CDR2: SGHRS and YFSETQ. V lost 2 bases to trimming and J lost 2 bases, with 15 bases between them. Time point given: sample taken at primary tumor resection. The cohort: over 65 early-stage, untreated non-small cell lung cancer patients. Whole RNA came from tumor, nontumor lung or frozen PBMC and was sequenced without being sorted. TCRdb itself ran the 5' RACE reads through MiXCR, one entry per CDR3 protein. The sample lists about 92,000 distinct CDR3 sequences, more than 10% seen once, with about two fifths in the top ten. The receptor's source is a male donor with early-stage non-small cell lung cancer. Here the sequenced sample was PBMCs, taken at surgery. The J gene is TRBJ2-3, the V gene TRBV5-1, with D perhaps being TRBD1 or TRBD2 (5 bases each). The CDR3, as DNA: TGCGCCAGCAGCTTTTCCGGGGCGCAAGACACAGATACGCAGTATTTT. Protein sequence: CASSFSGAQDTDTQYF.